The sequence of this T cell receptor (beta chain) was determined in a study of post-analysis software for immune sequencing data. At the level of the study: Both relapsing-remitting and secondary progressive multiple sclerosis featured among the disease courses, as did progressive-relapsing multiple sclerosis.

Germline CDR1 is MNHEY and CDR2 is SMNVEV (reference sequence). The CDR3 has 13 residues. In regard to this clonotype: Its target is unknown. The germline gene is not matched at one end of the junction; a read error may be the cause.

cDNA libraries for TCR beta contained unique molecular identifiers. Using its own MiXCR run on the PCR reads, TCRdb lists one record per CDR3 protein. The sample shows approximately 570,000 distinct CDR3 sequences, around 47% of them seen only once. Notes on the study in general: There was significantly lower normalized Chao1 diversity in multiple sclerosis patients than in controls. About five TRBV segments were more frequent in patients than controls; TRBV5-6, TRBV5-1 and TRBV20-1 belonged to this group. F-measure co-clustering was strong for batch-matched samples.

The receptor comes from a girl aged 10 to 17 with multiple sclerosis. The rearrangement links TRBV27 to TRBJ1-2, with TRBD1 as a possible D gene (6 bases). Sequences were obtained from blood. The CDR3 sequence is CASGAQGNYGYTF. The DNA for the CDR3 is TGTGCCAGCGGGGCACAGGGCAACTACGGCTACACCTTC.